Included here is one T cell receptor (beta chain) sequence, with context. Its target is not known. Germline V CDR1 and CDR2: SGHTA, FQGNSA. V was cut by 7 bases and J by 11 bases, with 23 bases left in between. This CDR3 is built from 14 residues. This sample was taken from a study of cytomegalovirus exposure and HLA in healthy donors. Study results and limitations: A cluster of highly shared sequence variants was likely a sequencing artifact. Sequencing depth across donors, presence/absence analyses assumed, was roughly uniform.

Use of 60 Vbeta and 13 Jbeta primers characterized the PCR. TCRdb's table, derived via immunoSEQ multiplex PCR, lists solely in-frame clones and lacks some. The sample has 200,000 to 250,000 clones; approximately 84% are singletons. The chain combines TRBV7-2 with TRBJ1-1; D is possibly TRBD1 (6 bases). The clonotype was recovered from a woman aged 40 to 49 in good health and CMV-seronegative. Sequenced: PBMCs. CDR3 protein: CASTLLTGGLLAFF. Here the CDR3 DNA reads TGTGCCAGCACCCTACTGACGGGGGGGCTATTGGCTTTCTTT.